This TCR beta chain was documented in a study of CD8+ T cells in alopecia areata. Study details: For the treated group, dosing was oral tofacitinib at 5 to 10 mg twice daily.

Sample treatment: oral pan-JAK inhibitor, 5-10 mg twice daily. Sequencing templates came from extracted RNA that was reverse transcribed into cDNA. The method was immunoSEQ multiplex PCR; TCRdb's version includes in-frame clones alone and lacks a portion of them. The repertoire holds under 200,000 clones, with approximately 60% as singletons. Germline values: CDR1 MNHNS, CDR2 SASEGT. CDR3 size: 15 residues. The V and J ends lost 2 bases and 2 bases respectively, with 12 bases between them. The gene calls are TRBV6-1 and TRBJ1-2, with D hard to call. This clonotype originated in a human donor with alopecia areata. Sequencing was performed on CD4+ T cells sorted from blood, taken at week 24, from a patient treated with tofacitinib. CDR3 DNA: TGTGCCAGCAGTGAATGGGGAGCAGTCAACTATGGCTACACCTTC. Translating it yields CASSEWGAVNYGYTF.